This T cell receptor beta chain was identified during a study of OX40 agonist ivuxolimab in advanced cancers. Broader study findings: By week 6 at 0.1 to 3.0 mg/kg, blood CD4+ and CD8+ T cells had expanded clonally. CD8+ T cells averaged more expanded clones than CD4+.

Worth noting for this clone: Its matching antigen is unknown.

Here immunoSEQ multiplex PCR was the method, and the copy in TCRdb shows in-frame clones only, minus some. The data show some 41,000 clones, around 88% seen once. The germline V and J ends were trimmed by 6 bases and 9 bases, with 18 bases remaining between them. The CDR3 has 13 residues. Germline V gene lookup returns CDR1 LNHDA and CDR2 SQIVND (reference sequence). The V and J genes are TRBV19 and TRBJ2-7, with a tentative D call TRBD1 (6 bases). The input for sequencing was CD4+ or CD8+ T cells sorted from blood, taken in a trial of the OX40 agonist ivuxolimab. This receptor was obtained from an adult with an advanced solid tumor such as melanoma, head and neck, liver or kidney cancer. Written as DNA, the CDR3 is TGTGCCAGTAGCTCTGCAAGAGGGGGAGTGCAGTACTTC. This translates into CASSSARGGVQYF.